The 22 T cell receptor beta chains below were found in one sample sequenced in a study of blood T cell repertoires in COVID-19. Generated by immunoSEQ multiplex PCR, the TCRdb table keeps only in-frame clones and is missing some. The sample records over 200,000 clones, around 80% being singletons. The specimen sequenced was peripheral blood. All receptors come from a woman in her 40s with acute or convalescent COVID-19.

CDR3 sequence (DNA): TGCGCCAGCAGCTTGGCCCAACAGGGAGCCTACGAGCAGTACTTC. Amino acids: CASSLAQQGAYEQYF. This chain links TRBV5-1 with TRBJ2-7, with a possible D match to TRBD1 (6 bases). The CDR3 spans 15 residues. V gave up 0 bases and J gave up 2 bases, with 12 bases separating them. Germline values: CDR1 SGHRS, CDR2 YFSETQ. Supplemented by reference TRBV5-1 and TRBJ2-7, the full variable domain reads KAGVTQTPRYLIKTRGQQVTLSCSPISGHRSVSWYQQTPGQGLQFLFEYFSETQRNKGNFPGRFSGRQFSNSRSEMNVSTLELGDSALYLCASSLAQQGAYEQYFGPGTRLTVT.

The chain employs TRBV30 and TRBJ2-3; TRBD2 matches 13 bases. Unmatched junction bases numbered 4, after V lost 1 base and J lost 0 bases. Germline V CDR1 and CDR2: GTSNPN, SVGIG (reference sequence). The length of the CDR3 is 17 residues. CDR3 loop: CAWSDGTSGKSTDTQYF. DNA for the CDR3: TGTGCCTGGAGTGACGGGACTAGCGGGAAAAGCACAGATACGCAGTATTTT.

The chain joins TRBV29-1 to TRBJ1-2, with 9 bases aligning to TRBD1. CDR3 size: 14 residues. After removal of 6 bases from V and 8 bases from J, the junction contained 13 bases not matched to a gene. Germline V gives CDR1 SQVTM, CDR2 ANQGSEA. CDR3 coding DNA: TGCAGCGTGGAACACCGGGACAGGGCGAACGGCTACACCTTC. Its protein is CSVEHRDRANGYTF. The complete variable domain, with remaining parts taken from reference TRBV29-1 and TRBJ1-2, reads SAVISQKPSRDICQRGTSLTIQCQVDSQVTMMFWYRQQPGQSLTLIATANQGSEATYESGFVIDKFPISRPNLTFSTLTVSNMSPEDSSIYLCSVEHRDRANGYTFGSGTRLTVV.

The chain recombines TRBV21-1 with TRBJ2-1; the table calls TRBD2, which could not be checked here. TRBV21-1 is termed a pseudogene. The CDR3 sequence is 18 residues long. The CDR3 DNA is TGTGCCAGCAGCAACATTTCGATGACTAGCGGAAAGACGGGTGAGCAGTTCTTC. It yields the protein CASSNISMTSGKTGEQFF.

The CDR3: CASSSLRQGTFRGYTF. The CDR3 bases are TGTGCCAGTAGCTCCCTCCGACAGGGGACTTTCCGTGGCTACACCTTC. This chain links TRBV19 with TRBJ1-2, with 8 bases identical to TRBD1. V lost 6 bases to trimming and J lost 7 bases; unmatched junction nucleotides: 16. This CDR3 is built from 16 residues. Germline lookup yields CDR1 LNHDA and CDR2 SQIVND (reference sequence).

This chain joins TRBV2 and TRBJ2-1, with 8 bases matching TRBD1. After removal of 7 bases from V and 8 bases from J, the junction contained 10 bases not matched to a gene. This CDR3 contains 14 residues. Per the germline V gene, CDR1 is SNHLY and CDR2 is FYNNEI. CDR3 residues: CASMDRVAKDEQFF. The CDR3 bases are TGTGCCAGCATGGACAGGGTAGCTAAGGATGAGCAGTTCTTC.

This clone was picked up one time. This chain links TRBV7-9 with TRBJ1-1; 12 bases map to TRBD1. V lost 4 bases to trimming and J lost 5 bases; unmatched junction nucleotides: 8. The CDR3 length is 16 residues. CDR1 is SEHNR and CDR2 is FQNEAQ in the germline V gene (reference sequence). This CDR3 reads CASSSRDRGRGTEAFF. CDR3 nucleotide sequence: TGTGCCAGCAGCTCCCGGGACAGGGGGCGAGGTACTGAAGCTTTCTTT.

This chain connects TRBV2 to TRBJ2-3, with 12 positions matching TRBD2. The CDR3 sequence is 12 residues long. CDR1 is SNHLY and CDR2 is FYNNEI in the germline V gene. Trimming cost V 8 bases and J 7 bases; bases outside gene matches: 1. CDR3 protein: CASGLAGNTQYF. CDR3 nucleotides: TGTGCCAGCGGACTAGCGGGAAATACGCAGTATTTT.

CDR3 loop: CASSHAYPGGLADTQYF. The CDR3 coding sequence is TGTGCCAGCAGCCACGCGTATCCGGGGGGGCTCGCAGATACGCAGTATTTT. V gene TRBV3-1 (or the pseudogene TRBV3-2) combines with J gene TRBJ2-3; TRBD2 agrees at 8 bases. CDR3 size: 17 residues. V shed 3 bases, J shed 4 bases, and the junction held 12 bases outside the gene matches. Germline V gene sequence: CDR1 LGHDT, CDR2 YNNKEL (reference sequence).

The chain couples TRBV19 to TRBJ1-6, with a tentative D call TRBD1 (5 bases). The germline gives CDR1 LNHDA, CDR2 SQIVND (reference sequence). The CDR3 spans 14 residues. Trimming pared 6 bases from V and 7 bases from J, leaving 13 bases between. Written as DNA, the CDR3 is TGTGCCAGTAGCACGACAGTCGTCAATTCACCCCTCCACTTT. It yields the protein CASSTTVVNSPLHF.

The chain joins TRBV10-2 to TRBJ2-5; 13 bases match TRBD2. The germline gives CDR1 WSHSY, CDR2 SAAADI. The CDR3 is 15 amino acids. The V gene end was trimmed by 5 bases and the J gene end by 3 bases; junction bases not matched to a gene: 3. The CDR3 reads CASSSTSGGEETQYF. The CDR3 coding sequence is TGCGCCAGCAGTTCCACTAGCGGGGGGGAAGAGACCCAGTACTTC.

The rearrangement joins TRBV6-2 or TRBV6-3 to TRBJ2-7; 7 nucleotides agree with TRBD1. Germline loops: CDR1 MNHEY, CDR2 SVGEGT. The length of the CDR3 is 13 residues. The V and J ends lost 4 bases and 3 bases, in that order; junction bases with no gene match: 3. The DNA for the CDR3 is TGTGCCAGCAGTTCATCAGGGGGCTACGAGCAGTACTTC. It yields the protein CASSSSGGYEQYF.

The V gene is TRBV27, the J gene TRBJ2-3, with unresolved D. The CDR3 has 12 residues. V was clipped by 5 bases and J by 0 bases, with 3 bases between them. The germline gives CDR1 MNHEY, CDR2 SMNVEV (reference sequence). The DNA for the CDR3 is TGTGCCAGCAGTGTAAGCACAGATACGCAGTATTTT. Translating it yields CASSVSTDTQYF.

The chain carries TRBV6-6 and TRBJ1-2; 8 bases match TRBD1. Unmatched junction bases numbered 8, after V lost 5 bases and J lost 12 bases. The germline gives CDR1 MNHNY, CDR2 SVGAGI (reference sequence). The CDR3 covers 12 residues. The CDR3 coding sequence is TGTGCCAGCAGTGCCGGGACAGGAGGACACACCTTC. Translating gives CASSAGTGGHTF.

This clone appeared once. The CDR3 loop reads CAWSITGNQETQYF. Here the CDR3 DNA reads TGTGCCTGGAGTATCACAGGGAATCAAGAGACCCAGTACTTC. This rearrangement joins TRBV30 to TRBJ2-5; a possible D gene is TRBD1 (6 bases). The CDR3 has 14 amino acids. Trimming left V 2 bases short and J 2 bases short, with 12 bases between. Germline V gene lookup returns CDR1 GTSNPN and CDR2 SVGIG (reference sequence).

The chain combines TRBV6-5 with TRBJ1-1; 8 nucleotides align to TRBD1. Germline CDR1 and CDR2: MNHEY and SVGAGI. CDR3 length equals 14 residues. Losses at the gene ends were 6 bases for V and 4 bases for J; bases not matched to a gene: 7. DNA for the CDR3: TGTGCCAGCAGACAGGACAGGGTTACCACTGAAGCTTTCTTT. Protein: CASRQDRVTTEAFF.

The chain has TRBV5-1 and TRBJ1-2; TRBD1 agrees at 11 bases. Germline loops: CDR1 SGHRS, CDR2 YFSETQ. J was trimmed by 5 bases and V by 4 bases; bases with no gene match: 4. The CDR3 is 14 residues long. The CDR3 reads CASSGGTGGYGYTF. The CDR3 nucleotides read TGCGCCAGCAGCGGCGGGACAGGGGGATATGGCTACACCTTC.

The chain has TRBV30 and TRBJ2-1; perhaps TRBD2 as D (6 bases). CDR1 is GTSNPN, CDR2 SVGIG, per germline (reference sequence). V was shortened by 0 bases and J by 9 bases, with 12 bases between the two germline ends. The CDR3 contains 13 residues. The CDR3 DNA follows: TGTGCCTGGAGTGTATATAGGGGAGGTGAGCAGTTCTTC. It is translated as CAWSVYRGGEQFF.

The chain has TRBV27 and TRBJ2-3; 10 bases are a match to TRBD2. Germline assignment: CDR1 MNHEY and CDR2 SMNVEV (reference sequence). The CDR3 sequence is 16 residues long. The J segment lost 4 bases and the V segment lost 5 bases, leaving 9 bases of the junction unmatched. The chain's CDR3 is CASSTLAGGESDTQYF. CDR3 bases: TGTGCCAGCAGTACCTTAGCGGGGGGAGAATCAGATACGCAGTATTTT.

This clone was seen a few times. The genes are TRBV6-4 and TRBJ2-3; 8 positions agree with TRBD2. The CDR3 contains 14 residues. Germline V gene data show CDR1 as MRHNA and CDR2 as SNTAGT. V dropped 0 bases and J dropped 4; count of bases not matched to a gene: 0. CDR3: CASSDSTSADTQYF. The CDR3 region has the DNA TGTGCCAGCAGTGACTCGACTAGCGCAGATACGCAGTATTTT.

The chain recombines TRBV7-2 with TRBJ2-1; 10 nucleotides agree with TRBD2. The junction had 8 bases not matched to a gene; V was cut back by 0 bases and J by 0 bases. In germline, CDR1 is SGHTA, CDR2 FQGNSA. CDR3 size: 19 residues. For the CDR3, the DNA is TGTGCCAGCAGCTTAGCGGGTAGCGGGGGGCCGCGCTCCTACAATGAGCAGTTCTTC. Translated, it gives CASSLAGSGGPRSYNEQFF. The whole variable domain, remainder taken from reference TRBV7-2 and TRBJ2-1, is GAGVSQSPSNKVTEKGKDVELRCDPISGHTALYWYRQSLGQGLEFLIYFQGNSAPDKSGLPSDRFSAERTGGSVSTLTIQRTQQEDSAVYLCASSLAGSGGPRSYNEQFFGPGTRLTVL.

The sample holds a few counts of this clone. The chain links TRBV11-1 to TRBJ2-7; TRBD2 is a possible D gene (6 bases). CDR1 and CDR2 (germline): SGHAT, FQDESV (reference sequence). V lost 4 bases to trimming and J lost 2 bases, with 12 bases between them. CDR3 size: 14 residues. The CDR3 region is CASSSDPGAYEQYF. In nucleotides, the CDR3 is TGTGCCAGCAGCTCGGACCCGGGGGCCTACGAGCAGTACTTC. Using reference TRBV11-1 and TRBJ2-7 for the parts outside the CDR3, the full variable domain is EAEVAQSPRYKITEKSQAVAFWCDPISGHATLYWYRQILGQGPELLVQFQDESVVDDSQLPKDRFSAERLKGVDSTLKIQPAELGDSAMYLCASSSDPGAYEQYFGPGTRLTVT.